This entry lists 9 T cell receptor beta chains sequenced from one sample in a study of blood T cell repertoires in COVID-19. Method: immunoSEQ multiplex PCR; TCRdb's copy keeps in-frame clones and lacks some. The sample records approximately 70,000 clones, 85% to 90% being singletons. The sequenced sample was peripheral blood. All receptors come from a man aged 65-85 years with active or convalescent COVID-19.

The chain couples TRBV18 to TRBJ2-7; maybe TRBD2 (7 bases). The CDR3 length is 16 residues. Trimming left V 0 bases short and J 0 bases short, with 12 bases between. CDR1 and CDR2 (germline): KGHSH, LQKENI. CDR3 sequence reads: CASSPPWGGGSYEQYF. CDR3 nucleotide sequence: TGTGCCAGCTCACCACCCTGGGGGGGCGGCTCCTACGAGCAGTACTTC.

This clone was observed a single time. The CDR3 region is CARSSQSGRGNTGELFF. CDR3 in DNA: TGTGCCAGAAGCTCACAAAGCGGGAGGGGGAACACCGGGGAGCTGTTTTTT. The chain recombines TRBV5-3 with TRBJ2-2; TRBD2 matches at 10 bases. TRBV5-3 is placed among ORFs of uncertain function. This CDR3 is built from 17 residues. Trimming at V came to 3 bases and at J to 1 base, leaving 6 bases not matched to a gene.

This clone ranks as hyperexpanded (1% or more). The gene calls are TRBV19 and TRBJ2-7; 13 positions match TRBD2. J lost 2 bases, V lost 6 bases, and 4 bases had no gene match. The CDR3 is made up of 15 amino acids. Germline V CDR1 and CDR2: LNHDA, SQIVND (reference sequence). The CDR3 reads CASSRGLAGAYEQYF. As DNA, the CDR3 is TGTGCCAGTAGCCGAGGACTAGCGGGAGCCTACGAGCAGTACTTC.

The CDR3 spells CAWSAGQGGDTEAFF. The CDR3 DNA reads as TGTGCCTGGAGTGCGGGACAGGGTGGGGACACTGAAGCTTTCTTT. This sequence joins TRBV30 and TRBJ1-1; 9 nucleotides agree with TRBD1. CDR1 is GTSNPN, CDR2 SVGIG, per germline (reference sequence). V dropped 1 base and J dropped 3; count of bases not matched to a gene: 6. This CDR3 is built from 15 residues.

The chain uses TRBV10-3 and TRBJ2-3, with 10 bases identical to TRBD2. The CDR3 sequence is 14 residues long. In germline, CDR1 is ENHRY, CDR2 SYGVKD. V trimming: 7 bases; J trimming: 2 bases; junction bases outside the gene matches: 3. CDR3 DNA: TGTGCCATCAAAGCGGGAGGGCCCACAGATACGCAGTATTTT. Its protein is CAIKAGGPTDTQYF.

This clone was observed a single time. This chain uses TRBV28 with TRBJ1-5, with TRBD1 as a possible D gene (6 bases). Trimming left V 7 bases short and J 4 bases short, with 17 bases between. CDR1 is MDHEN, CDR2 SYDVKM, per germline. CDR3 length: 15 amino acids. CDR3: CASTLPGTINQPQHF. The CDR3 DNA is TGTGCCAGCACCCTCCCCGGGACAATAAATCAGCCCCAGCATTTT.

This clone was seen a single time. This chain links TRBV28 with TRBJ1-2; 8 bases map to TRBD1. CDR1 is MDHEN and CDR2 is SYDVKM in the germline V gene. The CDR3 length is 14 residues. V was pared by 7 bases and J by 5 bases, with 9 bases of the junction left unmatched. The CDR3 loop reads CASTPGQGSYGYTF. CDR3 bases: TGTGCCAGCACCCCCGGACAGGGATCTTATGGCTACACCTTC.

The CDR3 DNA reads as TGTGCCAGCAGTGAACTCGGGGGCAATCAGCCCCAGCATTTT. Residues: CASSELGGNQPQHF. The chain is built from TRBV2 and TRBJ1-5; no firm D call. CDR1 is SNHLY and CDR2 is FYNNEI in the germline V gene. The V end was cut by 2 bases, the J end by 2 bases, with 7 bases between. This CDR3 has 14 residues.

V and J are TRBV18 and TRBJ1-1; 8 positions match TRBD1. V was pared by 0 bases and J by 11 bases, with 8 bases of the junction left unmatched. Germline CDR1 and CDR2: KGHSH and LQKENI. The CDR3 runs to 14 residues. CDR3 protein: CASSPPVGQGRAFF. The DNA for the CDR3 is TGTGCCAGCTCACCACCTGTAGGACAGGGCCGGGCTTTCTTT. The full variable domain, with the rest looked up from reference TRBV18 and TRBJ1-1, is NAGVMQNPRHLVRRRGQEARLRCSPMKGHSHVYWYRQLPEEGLKFMVYLQKENIIDESGMPKERFSAEFPKEGPSILRIQQVVRGDSAAYFCASSPPVGQGRAFFGQGTRLTVV.